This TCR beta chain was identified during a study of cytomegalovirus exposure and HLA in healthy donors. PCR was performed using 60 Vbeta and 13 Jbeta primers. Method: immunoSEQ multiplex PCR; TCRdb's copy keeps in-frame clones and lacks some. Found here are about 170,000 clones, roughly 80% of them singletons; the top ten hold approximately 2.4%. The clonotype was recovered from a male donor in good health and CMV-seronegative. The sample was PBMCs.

In nucleotides, the CDR3 is TGTGCCAGCAGCTTATTGGCCGGGGATCCGAGGGACTATGGCTACACCTTC. The encoded protein is CASSLLAGDPRDYGYTF. V gene TRBV7-9 combines with J gene TRBJ1-2; D gene ambiguous. The CDR3 is made up of 17 amino acids. Germline V gene data show CDR1 as SEHNR and CDR2 as FQNEAQ (reference sequence). Trimming left V 2 bases short and J 3 bases short, with 19 bases between.